The next 13 T cell receptor beta chains were all read from a single sample in a study of T cells in pancreatic ductal adenocarcinoma. The selected patients with pancreatic ductal adenocarcinoma had surgery but no neoadjuvant therapy. Sequencing used immunoSEQ multiplex PCR; TCRdb keeps in-frame clones, though not all of them. The table includes approximately 97,000 clones, about 95% detected once. Input material: PBMCs. The receptors were sampled from a human donor with pancreatic ductal adenocarcinoma.

The V call is TRBV20-1, the J call TRBJ2-3; D is ambiguous. The CDR3 spans 10 residues. The germline CDR1 and CDR2 sequences are DFQATT and SNEGSKA (reference sequence). The CDR3 sequence: CARHTDTQYF. CDR3 nucleotides: TGCGCTAGGCACACAGATACGCAGTATTTT.

The rearrangement links TRBV28 to TRBJ1-1; D might be TRBD1 (5 bases). Trimming removed 5 bases at V and 7 bases at J, with 14 bases between. This CDR3 is built from 13 residues. From germline, CDR1 is MDHEN and CDR2 SYDVKM. The DNA for the CDR3 is TGTGCCAGCAGTGCCATACCCGGGGGTGAAGCTTTCTTT. As protein: CASSAIPGGEAFF.

This clone was observed a few times. The chain links TRBV6-5 to TRBJ2-3; TRBD2 matches at 7 bases. The CDR3 loop spans 15 amino acids. V shed 5 bases and J 0 bases; nucleotides not matched to a gene: 5. Germline V gives CDR1 MNHEY, CDR2 SVGAGI. CDR3 DNA sequence: TGTGCCAGCAGTCCGAGCGGGACCAGCACAGATACGCAGTATTTT. It codes for CASSPSGTSTDTQYF.

This rearrangement joins TRBV7-2 to TRBJ1-1, with 9 bases fitting TRBD1. Germline CDR1 SGHTA, CDR2 FQGNSA. The CDR3 runs 16 residues. Trimming cost V 5 bases and J 6 bases; bases outside gene matches: 13. The CDR3 is CASSLDSGTGTAEAFF. The CDR3 nucleotides read TGTGCCAGCAGCCTAGATTCTGGGACAGGGACGGCTGAAGCTTTCTTT.

The V gene is TRBV5-4, the J gene TRBJ2-7, with 10 bases identical to TRBD2. The CDR3 contains 16 residues. The germline V gene encodes CDR1 SGHNT and CDR2 YYREEE (reference sequence). The junction had 11 bases not matched to a gene; V was cut back by 4 bases and J by 4 bases. The CDR3: CASSALPGLAFYEQYF. The CDR3 DNA reads TGTGCCAGCAGCGCCCTCCCGGGACTAGCGTTTTACGAGCAGTACTTC.

This chain joins TRBV28 and TRBJ2-7, with D perhaps TRBD2 (5 bases). Germline assignment: CDR1 MDHEN and CDR2 SYDVKM. Trimming left V 5 bases short and J 2 bases short, with 13 bases between. This CDR3 region has 14 residues. The CDR3 sequence is CASSIAGEPYEQYF. CDR3 sequence (DNA): TGTGCCAGCAGTATCGCGGGCGAACCCTACGAGCAGTACTTC. Based on the CDR3 plus reference TRBV28 and TRBJ2-7, the full variable domain is DVKVTQSSRYLVKRTGEKVFLECVQDMDHENMFWYRQDPGLGLRLIYFSYDVKMKEKGDIPEGYSVSREKKERFSLILESASTNQTSMYLCASSIAGEPYEQYFGPGTRLTVT.

V usage is TRBV10-1 and J usage is TRBJ2-1; 7 bases fit TRBD1. Germline V gene lookup returns CDR1 WNHNN and CDR2 SYGVQD (reference sequence). V was clipped by 6 bases and J by 1 base; unmatched bases: 6. The length of the CDR3 is 15 residues. The CDR3 nucleotides read TGCGCCAGCAGGGGCGGCAGGGGGTCCTACAATGAGCAGTTCTTC. The encoded protein is CASRGGRGSYNEQFF.

To note about this clone: At one of its ends the junction is not consistent with the germline gene, which may arise from a read error. V is TRBV2 and J is TRBJ2-5, with 10 bases matching TRBD2. The CDR3 is 14 residues long. Per the germline V gene, CDR1 is SNHLY and CDR2 is FYNNEI. The CDR3 loop reads CASREAGGPETQYF. DNA for the CDR3: TGTGCCAGCAGAGAAGCGGGAGGGCCGGAGACCCAGTACTTC.

The CDR3 loop reads CASSLGDYEQYF. In DNA, the CDR3 is TGTGCCAGCAGCTTGGGAGATTACGAGCAGTACTTC. V is TRBV5-5 and J is TRBJ2-7; D is uncertain. From germline, CDR1 is SGHKS and CDR2 YYEKEE (reference sequence). The V end was cut by 0 bases, the J end by 4 bases, with 5 bases between. This CDR3 region has 12 residues.

This rearrangement joins TRBV18 to TRBJ2-2, with D possibly being TRBD2 (6 bases). V lost 4 bases and J lost 5, with 11 bases in between. The CDR3 runs to 14 residues. Germline V gene sequence: CDR1 KGHSH, CDR2 LQKENI. The CDR3 nucleotides are TGTGCCAGCTCACTTCAGGCGGGGACCGGGGAGCTGTTTTTT. Translated: CASSLQAGTGELFF.

This chain connects TRBV9 to TRBJ1-4; D gene ambiguous. The CDR3 contains 15 residues. V lost 3 bases and J 0 bases, leaving 9 bases between the germline ends. Germline CDR1 and CDR2: SGDLS and YYNGEE. In nucleotides, the CDR3 is TGTGCCAGCAGCGACAGCGGTGCAACTAATGAAAAACTGTTTTTT. This gives the protein CASSDSGATNEKLFF.

This clone turned up a few times. The chain has TRBV7-9 and TRBJ1-2, with no clear D. Trimming stripped 5 bases from V and 7 bases from J, with 14 bases between. The CDR3 runs 13 residues. Germline V gene sequence: CDR1 SEHNR, CDR2 FQNEAQ (reference sequence). CDR3 sequence reads: CASSREGKGGYTF. The CDR3 region has the DNA TGTGCCAGCAGCCGTGAGGGAAAGGGTGGCTACACCTTC.

The chain has TRBV29-1 and TRBJ1-4, with TRBD1 matching over 10 bases. The V segment lost 3 bases and the J segment 10 bases; nucleotides outside the gene matches: 11. The CDR3 runs 15 residues. Per germline, CDR1 SQVTM and CDR2 ANQGSEA. CDR3: CSVDVTGGGRGKLFF. The CDR3 DNA is TGCAGCGTTGATGTGACAGGGGGCGGTCGGGGAAAACTGTTTTTT.